The 10 T cell receptor beta chains presented below share a single source sample, sequenced in a study of shared clonotypes between healthy human individuals. Sequencing used immunoSEQ multiplex PCR; TCRdb keeps in-frame clones, though not all of them. Of 600,000 to 750,000 clones detected, about two thirds appear once; the ten largest clones hold under 2%. The sequenced sample was memory CD4+ T cells sorted from blood. Subset defined: CD45RA-negative fraction. These receptors originate from a woman in her twenties or thirties in good health.

This clone was detected once. The CDR3 nucleotides are TGTGCCAGCTCACCAGTTAGGGGGCGAGACGAGCAGTACTTC. Encoded protein: CASSPVRGRDEQYF. The V call is TRBV18, the J call TRBJ2-7; 7 positions match TRBD1. V shed 2 bases, J shed 5 bases, and the junction held 6 bases outside the gene matches. Germline CDR1 KGHSH, CDR2 LQKENI. The CDR3 covers 14 residues.

In regard to this clone: A much larger clone differs from this one at a single base, so this may be a read error. Other DNA sequences in this specimen translate into the identical CDR3. The rearrangement uses TRBV6-4 and TRBJ2-1; D gene unclear. The CDR3 extends over 13 amino acids. Germline V lookup: CDR1 MRHNA, CDR2 SNTAGT. Deletions cut 0 bases from V and 3 bases from J, with 3 bases between. The DNA for the CDR3 is TGTGCCAGCAGTGACTCTGACTACAATGAGCAGTTCTTC. Its protein is CASSDSDYNEQFF.

This chain links TRBV2 with TRBJ2-5, with 8 bases identical to TRBD1. CDR1 and CDR2 from the germline V gene are SNHLY and FYNNEI. CDR3 length equals 14 residues. V gave up 9 bases and J gave up 5 bases; unmatched junction bases: 11. Here the CDR3 reads CASQSQGAPETQYF. The CDR3, as DNA: TGTGCCAGTCAAAGCCAGGGGGCCCCCGAGACCCAGTACTTC.

The rearrangement joins TRBV2 to TRBJ1-2; possibly TRBD1 for D (5 bases). CDR3 length: 12 amino acids. Deletions cut 8 bases from V and 8 bases from J, with 15 bases between. Germline V gene data show CDR1 as SNHLY and CDR2 as FYNNEI. CDR3 nucleotides: TGTGCCAGCCGCATAAGTCAGGGCGGCTACACCTTC. Translating it yields CASRISQGGYTF.

V gene TRBV7-9 combines with J gene TRBJ2-5, with D maybe TRBD2 (5 bases). In germline, CDR1 is SEHNR, CDR2 FQNEAQ (reference sequence). This CDR3 comprises 14 residues. Deletions cut 3 bases from V and 5 bases from J, with 13 bases between. The CDR3 sequence is CASSLERLSETQYF. The DNA of the CDR3 is TGTGCCAGCAGCTTGGAGCGGTTGAGCGAGACCCAGTACTTC.

DNA of the CDR3: TGCGCCAGCAGCCAAGCTGCCGAAGCTTTCTTT. Translation gives CASSQAAEAFF. The chain couples TRBV4-1 to TRBJ1-1, with unresolved D. The CDR3 extends over 11 amino acids. Germline CDR1 reads MGHRA; CDR2 reads YSYEKL. With 1 base removed from V and 8 bases from J, the gap between germline ends came to 5 bases.

The chain carries TRBV19 and TRBJ2-7, with 9 positions matching TRBD1. The germline gives CDR1 LNHDA, CDR2 SQIVND (reference sequence). There are 14 residues in the CDR3. The V and J ends lost 6 bases and 9 bases, in that order; junction bases with no gene match: 12. For the CDR3, the DNA is TGTGCCAGTAGCTGGGACAGGGAGAATACGAGGCAGTACTTC. Translation gives CASSWDRENTRQYF.

V is TRBV28 and J is TRBJ2-7; D is possibly TRBD2 (6 bases). Deletions cut 2 bases from V and 2 bases from J, with 10 bases between. Germline V CDR1 and CDR2: MDHEN, SYDVKM. The CDR3 is made up of 14 amino acids. The CDR3 region has the DNA TGTGCCAGCAGTTTAGGCGGGGACGCCTACGAGCAGTACTTC. Translating gives CASSLGGDAYEQYF.

The rearrangement joins TRBV5-1 to TRBJ2-5; 15 nucleotides align to TRBD2. Trimming at V came to 4 bases and at J to 4 bases, leaving 11 bases not matched to a gene. The CDR3 covers 18 residues. Germline V CDR1 and CDR2: SGHRS, YFSETQ. The CDR3 reads CASSITGLAGGIRETQYF. The CDR3 DNA reads as TGCGCCAGCAGCATAACGGGACTAGCGGGAGGTATACGAGAGACCCAGTACTTC. The variable domain in full, completed from reference TRBV5-1 and TRBJ2-5, reads KAGVTQTPRYLIKTRGQQVTLSCSPISGHRSVSWYQQTPGQGLQFLFEYFSETQRNKGNFPGRFSGRQFSNSRSEMNVSTLELGDSALYLCASSITGLAGGIRETQYFGPGTRLLVL.

The V gene is TRBV2, the J gene TRBJ2-7; 10 nucleotides agree with TRBD2. Germline V CDR1 and CDR2: SNHLY, FYNNEI. Losses at the gene ends were 6 bases for V and 1 base for J; bases not matched to a gene: 9. CDR3 length: 16 residues. The CDR3 DNA reads as TGTGCCAGCAGACCGACTAGCGGGCCGATTTCCTACGAGCAGTACTTC. Protein sequence: CASRPTSGPISYEQYF.